The 8 T cell receptor beta chains reported below all come from one sample, sequenced in a study of blood T cells in healthy people across ages. Sample-barcoded 5' priming and a J-beta primer mix drove a second PCR of about 6 to 12 cycles. TCRdb ran MiXCR on the 5' RACE reads and lists one entry per CDR3 protein. This repertoire shows about 1,400,000 distinct CDR3 sequences, around 59% found once; its top ten account for over 5.5%. Sequenced input: blood. These receptor sequences come from a man between 18 and 35 years old in good health.

The chain employs TRBV15 and TRBJ2-2, with TRBD2 matching 8 bases. This CDR3 is built from 16 residues. The V gene's germline CDR1 is LNHNV and CDR2 YYDKDF (reference sequence). Losses at the gene ends were 3 bases for V and 5 bases for J; bases not matched to a gene: 8. CDR3 residues: CATSSRGGVSTGELFF. In DNA, the CDR3 is TGTGCCACCAGCAGCCGGGGGGGAGTATCTACCGGGGAGCTGTTTTTT.

The rearrangement uses TRBV5-1 and TRBJ2-7; a weak D match, TRBD1 (6 bases). Germline values: CDR1 SGHRS, CDR2 YFSETQ. This CDR3 region has 14 residues. Deletions cut 4 bases from V and 3 bases from J, with 14 bases between. The CDR3 spells CASSTASTGYEQYF. The CDR3 bases are TGCGCCAGCAGCACAGCTTCGACAGGCTACGAGCAGTACTTC.

The chain joins TRBV7-9 to TRBJ1-5; TRBD1 matches 8 bases. After removal of 4 bases from V and 4 bases from J, the junction contained 9 bases not matched to a gene. CDR3 length: 16 amino acids. Germline assignment: CDR1 SEHNR and CDR2 FQNEAQ (reference sequence). The CDR3 nucleotides read TGTGCCAGCAGCTCCACCGCCGGGACAGGAAATCAGCCCCAGCATTTT. Its translation is CASSSTAGTGNQPQHF.

The chain uses TRBV12-3 or TRBV12-4 and TRBJ2-2, with 9 bases matching TRBD1. There are 17 residues in the CDR3. Trimming took 6 bases from V and 1 from J; bases not matched to a gene: 9. The CDR3 nucleotides are TGTGCCAGCAGCTCCCGGGACAGGGTTTGGAACACCGGGGAGCTGTTTTTT. Its translation: CASSSRDRVWNTGELFF.

The CDR3 DNA sequence: TGCAGTGCTAGTCGGCAGGGCGGCTACACCTTC. This translates into CSASRQGGYTF. The chain joins TRBV20-1 to TRBJ1-2, with D possibly being TRBD1 (5 bases). The CDR3 contains 11 residues. The germline CDR1 and CDR2 sequences are DFQATT and SNEGSKA (reference sequence). V lost 3 bases and J lost 8, with 10 bases in between.

V usage is TRBV6-2 or TRBV6-3 and J usage is TRBJ2-5; TRBD1 matches at 7 bases. Trimming at V came to 8 bases and at J to 7 bases, leaving 10 bases not matched to a gene. Germline assignment: CDR1 MNHEY and CDR2 SVGEGT. The CDR3 has 13 residues. This CDR3 reads CASGQAVWGTQYF. DNA for the CDR3: TGTGCCAGCGGACAGGCCGTTTGGGGGACCCAGTACTTC.

This clonotype was recorded only once. V is TRBV7-2 and J is TRBJ2-2, with D possibly matching TRBD1 (6 bases). CDR1 and CDR2 (germline): SGHTA, FQGNSA. V shed 0 bases and J shed 2 bases, with 13 bases lying between them. The CDR3 contains 17 residues. CDR3 sequence reads: CASSLAQGLVNTGELFF. In DNA, the CDR3 is TGTGCCAGCAGCTTAGCTCAGGGGCTAGTCAACACCGGGGAGCTGTTTTTT.

The rearrangement joins TRBV9 to TRBJ2-4; no clear D gene. The J call may be mistaken, given a closer DNA end match to TRBJ2-7. Germline assignment: CDR1 SGDLS and CDR2 YYNGEE. The CDR3 is 15 amino acids. Written as DNA, the CDR3 is TGTGCCAGCAGCGTAGAAGCGACGCCAACCTACGAGCAGTACTTC. Protein product: CASSVEATPTYEQYF.